This T cell receptor beta chain stems from a study of T cells in Graves' hyperthyroidism and ophthalmopathy (dated by TCRdb to between 2018 and 2020). Describing the broader study: Peripheral blood was collected at initial diagnosis, before any treatment. To identify TCR V-J signatures that set the groups apart, the researchers used a discovery cohort of more than 95 patients, made up of approximately 43 with Graves' ophthalmopathy and some 58 with stable Graves' hyperthyroidism. Prospective prediction of ophthalmopathy was tested in an independent validation cohort of approximately 18 hyperthyroidism patients and around 16 patients who later progressed to ophthalmopathy. The 75 to 100 discovery patients were divided at random into training and test sets in a 7:3 ratio. Thyroid tissue and blood T-cell repertoires from about six Graves' hyperthyroidism patients were also compared in the study. After blood sampling, hyperthyroidism patients were treated with methimazole at a starting dose of 30 mg daily, and ophthalmopathy patients were treated with high-dose intravenous methylprednisolone. According to the paper, TCR Vbeta CDR3 sequencing was carried out on some 130 peripheral blood samples, which came from under 50 ophthalmopathy, around 75 hyperthyroidism and some 17 progressor patients.

Study-wide findings and limitations: In validation, the model predicted progression to ophthalmopathy a median of about 6 months before onset, with approximately 71% sensitivity and just under 75% specificity. In cross-validation, a model built on a 13 V-J signature told ophthalmopathy apart from stable hyperthyroidism with approximately 90% sensitivity and roughly 82% specificity, and in testing the same model reached 80%/75%. Blood samples also contained most of the expanded thyroid clonotypes (frequency above 0.001), which suggests that blood repertoires may reflect thyroid immune responses. Sample size was not statistically predetermined, and investigators were not blinded to group allocation.

CDR1 and CDR2 (MDHEN, SYDVKM) derive from the germline V gene. The CDR3 goes from the cysteine to the phenylalanine over 13 residues. Solely the CDR3 DNA is kept, with 39 bases framed from the first base. Trimming takes 2 bases off V and 6 bases off J; junction bases not matched to a gene: 4. The TCR beta CDR3 regions were amplified from the RNA transcripts. A first-round RT-PCR of the TCR CDR3 used the HTBI primer set with the Qiagen OneStep RT-PCR kit. The libraries were constructed in a second round of multiplex PCR and then size-selected and purified. The libraries were sequenced on an Illumina HiSeq2000 using paired-end 100 bp reads. On the study's bioinformatics: SOAPnuke was used to process the raw data, removing reads that contained adapters or uncalled bases, had a mean Phred below 15, or lacked an exact match to the constant primer or identifier. COPE v1.2.5 was used to merge the high-quality paired reads, and each unique nucleotide sequence was defined as a clonotype. Clonotypes were aligned to IMGT TRBV, TRBD and TRBJ reference segments using MiTCR v1.1. Analysis was restricted to V-J combinations with a frequency above 0.0001, which covered roughly 99% of repertoires. The TCS score was defined as the ratio of F50 (clonal expansion) to E x V (chaos), calculated using BLOSUM62-based TCRdist between CDR3 peptides within each V-J. Welch's t-statistics and random forest reduced 450 to 600 V-J features to fewer than 15, which were used in a naive Bayes classifier (R e1071). The public sequencing data were trimmed at Q25 with fastp and processed into clonotypes with MiXCR by TCRdb, which kept only in-frame beta chains. Each CDR3 protein gets just one entry, which takes the most common genes and DNA from the rows behind it. The V and J calls here are based on TCRdb, not the publication. For this sample the table gives 450,000 to 650,000 distinct CDR3 sequences, of which under 25% were detected only once. The ten largest account for approximately 26% of the sample.

Regarding this clonotype: This clone's antigen is unknown. No quality values exist for individual bases; no much larger clone is one base distant.

Stable Graves' hyperthyroidism was defined as no progression to ophthalmopathy during 18 months of follow-up. The hyperthyroidism patients were between 18 and 65 years old and newly diagnosed, with a disease duration of less than 2 months. Any patient with an uncontrolled infection, another autoimmune disease, pregnancy or lactation was excluded. Diagnoses relied on clinical symptoms, serum thyroxine and TRAb, thyroid ultrasound and orbital computed tomography. PBMCs were isolated from around 10 ml of fresh peripheral blood by Ficoll-Paque density gradient centrifugation. Total RNA was extracted using Trizol reagent, and RNA quality was assessed on an Agilent 2100 Bioanalyzer.

The receptor chain draws on TRBV28 and TRBJ2-7, with 7 bases in between that match TRBD1. The specimen was blood. This sequence originates from a man younger than 35 with Graves' hyperthyroidism. At the DNA level, the sequence is TGTGCCAGCAGTTTAGGACAGGAACGCGAGCAGTACTTC. Protein translation: CASSLGQEREQYF. When the CDR3 is completed using the reference TRBV28 and TRBJ2-7 genes on either side, the full variable domain is DVKVTQSSRYLVKRTGEKVFLECVQDMDHENMFWYRQDPGLGLRLIYFSYDVKMKEKGDIPEGYSVSREKKERFSLILESASTNQTSMYLCASSLGQEREQYFGPGTRLTVT.